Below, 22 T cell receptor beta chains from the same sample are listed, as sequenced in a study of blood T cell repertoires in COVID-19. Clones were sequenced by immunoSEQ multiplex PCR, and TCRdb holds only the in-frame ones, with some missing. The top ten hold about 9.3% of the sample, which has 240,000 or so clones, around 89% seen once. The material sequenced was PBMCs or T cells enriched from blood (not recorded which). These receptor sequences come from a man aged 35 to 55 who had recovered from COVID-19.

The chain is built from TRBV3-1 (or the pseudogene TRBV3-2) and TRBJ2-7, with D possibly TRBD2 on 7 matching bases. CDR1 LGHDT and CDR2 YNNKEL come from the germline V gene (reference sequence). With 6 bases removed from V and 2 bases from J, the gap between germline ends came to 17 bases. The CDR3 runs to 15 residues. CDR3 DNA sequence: TGTGCCAGCAGAGACGCGGGGGCAGTCCCCTACGAGCAGTACTTC. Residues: CASRDAGAVPYEQYF.

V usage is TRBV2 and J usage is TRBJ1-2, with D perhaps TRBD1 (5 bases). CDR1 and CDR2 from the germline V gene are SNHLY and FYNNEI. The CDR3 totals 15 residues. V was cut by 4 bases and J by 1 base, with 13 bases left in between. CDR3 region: CASSAGMGGNYGYTF. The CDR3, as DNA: TGTGCCAGCAGTGCGGGAATGGGGGGTAACTATGGCTACACCTTC.

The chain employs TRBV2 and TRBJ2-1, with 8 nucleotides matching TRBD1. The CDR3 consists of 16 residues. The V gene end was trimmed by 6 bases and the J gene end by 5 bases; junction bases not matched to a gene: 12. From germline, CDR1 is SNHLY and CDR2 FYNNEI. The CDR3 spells CASSGGRQGINNEQFF. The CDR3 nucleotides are TGTGCCAGCAGCGGGGGAAGACAGGGGATTAACAATGAGCAGTTCTTC.

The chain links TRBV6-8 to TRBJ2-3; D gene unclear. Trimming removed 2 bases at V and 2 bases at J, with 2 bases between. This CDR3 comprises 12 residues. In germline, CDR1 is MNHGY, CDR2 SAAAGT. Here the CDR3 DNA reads TGTGCCAGCAGTTACCACACAGATACGCAGTATTTT. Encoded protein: CASSYHTDTQYF.

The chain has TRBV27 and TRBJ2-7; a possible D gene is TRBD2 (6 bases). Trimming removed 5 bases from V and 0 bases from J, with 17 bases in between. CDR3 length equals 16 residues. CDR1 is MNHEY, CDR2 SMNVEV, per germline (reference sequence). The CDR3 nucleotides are TGTGCCAGCAGTCTACTACCGGGGACTGGCTCCTACGAGCAGTACTTC. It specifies CASSLLPGTGSYEQYF.

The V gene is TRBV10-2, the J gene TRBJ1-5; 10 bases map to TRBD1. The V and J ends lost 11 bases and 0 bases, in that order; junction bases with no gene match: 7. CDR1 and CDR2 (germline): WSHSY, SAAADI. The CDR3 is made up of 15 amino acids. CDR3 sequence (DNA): TGCGCCGCTAAAGGGACAGGGGATAGCAATCAGCCCCAGCATTTT. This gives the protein CAAKGTGDSNQPQHF.

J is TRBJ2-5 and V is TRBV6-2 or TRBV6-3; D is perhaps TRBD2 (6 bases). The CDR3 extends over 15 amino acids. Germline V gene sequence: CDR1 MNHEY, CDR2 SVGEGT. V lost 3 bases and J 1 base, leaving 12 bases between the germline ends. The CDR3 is CASSYLGGTQETQYF. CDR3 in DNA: TGTGCCAGCAGTTATTTAGGCGGGACCCAAGAGACCCAGTACTTC.

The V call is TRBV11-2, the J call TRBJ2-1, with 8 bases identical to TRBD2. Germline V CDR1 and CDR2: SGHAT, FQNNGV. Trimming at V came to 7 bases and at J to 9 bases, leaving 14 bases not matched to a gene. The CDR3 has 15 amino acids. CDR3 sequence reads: CASIPLRGGGREQFF. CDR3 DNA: TGTGCCAGCATCCCACTCCGGGGGGGCGGGCGTGAGCAGTTCTTC.

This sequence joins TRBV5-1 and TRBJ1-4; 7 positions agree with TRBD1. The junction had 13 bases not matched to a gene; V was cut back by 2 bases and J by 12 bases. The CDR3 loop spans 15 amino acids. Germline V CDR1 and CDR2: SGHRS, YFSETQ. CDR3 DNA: TGCGCCAGCAGCTTCCTGACAGGGTCTACAGAGGAACTGTTTTTT. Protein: CASSFLTGSTEELFF.

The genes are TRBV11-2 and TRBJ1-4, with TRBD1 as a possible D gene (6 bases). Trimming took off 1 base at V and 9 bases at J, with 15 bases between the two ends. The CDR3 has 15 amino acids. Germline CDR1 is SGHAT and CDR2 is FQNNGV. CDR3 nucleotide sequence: TGTGCCAGCAGCTTAGTAAGGGGGGGGGCAAAAAAACTGTTTTTT. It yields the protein CASSLVRGGAKKLFF.

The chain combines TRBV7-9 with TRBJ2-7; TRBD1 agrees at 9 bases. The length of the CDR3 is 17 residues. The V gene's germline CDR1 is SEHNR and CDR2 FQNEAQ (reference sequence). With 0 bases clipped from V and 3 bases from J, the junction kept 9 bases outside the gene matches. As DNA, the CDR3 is TGTGCCAGCAGCTTAGCGGGGACCGGGACAGGGTTCTACGAGCAGTACTTC. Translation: CASSLAGTGTGFYEQYF.

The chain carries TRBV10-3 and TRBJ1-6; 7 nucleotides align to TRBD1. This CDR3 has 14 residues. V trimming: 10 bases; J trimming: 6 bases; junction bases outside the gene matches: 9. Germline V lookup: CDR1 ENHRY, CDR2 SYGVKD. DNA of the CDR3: TGTGCCAGCCAAACAGGGGCGGTTAATTCACCCCTCCACTTT. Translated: CASQTGAVNSPLHF.

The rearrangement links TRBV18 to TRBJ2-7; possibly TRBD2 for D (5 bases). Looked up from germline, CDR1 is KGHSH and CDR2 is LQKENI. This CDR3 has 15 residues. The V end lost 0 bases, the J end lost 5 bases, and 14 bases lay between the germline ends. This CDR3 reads CASSPPAGPKHEQYF. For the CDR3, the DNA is TGTGCCAGCTCACCACCGGCGGGCCCCAAGCACGAGCAGTACTTC.

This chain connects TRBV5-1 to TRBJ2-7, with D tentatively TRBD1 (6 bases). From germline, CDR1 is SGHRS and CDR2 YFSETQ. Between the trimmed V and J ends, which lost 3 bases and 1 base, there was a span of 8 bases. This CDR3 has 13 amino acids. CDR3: CASSSGTSYEQYF. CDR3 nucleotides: TGCGCCAGCAGCTCAGGGACATCCTACGAGCAGTACTTC. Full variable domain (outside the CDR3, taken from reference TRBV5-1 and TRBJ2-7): KAGVTQTPRYLIKTRGQQVTLSCSPISGHRSVSWYQQTPGQGLQFLFEYFSETQRNKGNFPGRFSGRQFSNSRSEMNVSTLELGDSALYLCASSSGTSYEQYFGPGTRLTVT.

This chain's CDR3 is CASSGTQVNYEQYF. CDR3 nucleotides: TGCGCCAGCAGCGGGACACAGGTAAACTACGAGCAGTACTTC. The genes are TRBV10-2 and TRBJ2-7; D is possibly TRBD1 (6 bases). CDR3 size: 14 residues. Trimming cost V 6 bases and J 3 bases, with 15 bases left between them. CDR1 and CDR2 from the germline V gene are WSHSY and SAAADI.

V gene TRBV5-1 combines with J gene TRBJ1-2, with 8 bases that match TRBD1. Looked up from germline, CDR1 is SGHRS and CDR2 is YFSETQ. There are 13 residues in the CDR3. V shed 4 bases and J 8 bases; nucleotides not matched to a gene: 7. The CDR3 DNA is TGCGCCAGCAGCATCGGACAGGGAGGGGGCTACACCTTC. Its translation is CASSIGQGGGYTF.

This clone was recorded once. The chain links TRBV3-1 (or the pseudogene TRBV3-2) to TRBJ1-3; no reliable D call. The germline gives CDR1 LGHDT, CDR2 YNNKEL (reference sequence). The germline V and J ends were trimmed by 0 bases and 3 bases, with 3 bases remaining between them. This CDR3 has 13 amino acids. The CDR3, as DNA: TGTGCCAGCAGCCAAGATAATGGAAACACCATATATTTT. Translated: CASSQDNGNTIYF.

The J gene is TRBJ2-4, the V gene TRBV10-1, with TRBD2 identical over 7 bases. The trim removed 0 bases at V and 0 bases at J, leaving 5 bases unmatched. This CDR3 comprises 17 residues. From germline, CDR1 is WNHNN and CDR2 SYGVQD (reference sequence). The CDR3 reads CASSESGGGVAKNIQYF. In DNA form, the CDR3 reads TGCGCCAGCAGTGAGTCGGGGGGAGGGGTAGCCAAAAACATTCAGTACTTC.

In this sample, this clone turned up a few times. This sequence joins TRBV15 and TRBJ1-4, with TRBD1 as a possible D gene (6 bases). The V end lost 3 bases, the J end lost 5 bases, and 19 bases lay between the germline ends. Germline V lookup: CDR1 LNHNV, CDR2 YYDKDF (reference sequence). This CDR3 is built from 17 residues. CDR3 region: CATSSRPGQGRNEKLFF. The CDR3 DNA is TGTGCCACCAGCAGCCGACCGGGCCAGGGGAGAAATGAAAAACTGTTTTTT.

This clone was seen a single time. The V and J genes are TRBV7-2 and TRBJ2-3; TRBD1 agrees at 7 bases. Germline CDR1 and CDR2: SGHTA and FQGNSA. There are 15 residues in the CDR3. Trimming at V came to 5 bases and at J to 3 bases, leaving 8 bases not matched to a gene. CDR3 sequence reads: CASSTRQGTTDTQYF. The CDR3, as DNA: TGTGCCAGCAGCACTCGACAGGGAACAACAGATACGCAGTATTTT.

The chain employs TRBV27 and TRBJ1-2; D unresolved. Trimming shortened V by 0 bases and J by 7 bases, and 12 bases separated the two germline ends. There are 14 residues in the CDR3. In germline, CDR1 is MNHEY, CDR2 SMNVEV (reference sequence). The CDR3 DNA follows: TGTGCCAGCAGTTTATCTCTTCAAGTTAGTGGCTACACCTTC. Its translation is CASSLSLQVSGYTF.

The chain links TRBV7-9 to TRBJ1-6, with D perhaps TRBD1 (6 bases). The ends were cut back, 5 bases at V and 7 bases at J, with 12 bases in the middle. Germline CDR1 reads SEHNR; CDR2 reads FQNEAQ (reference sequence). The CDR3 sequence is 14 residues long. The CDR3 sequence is CASSARQANSPLHF. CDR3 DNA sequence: TGTGCCAGCAGCGCCAGACAGGCAAATTCACCCCTCCACTTT.